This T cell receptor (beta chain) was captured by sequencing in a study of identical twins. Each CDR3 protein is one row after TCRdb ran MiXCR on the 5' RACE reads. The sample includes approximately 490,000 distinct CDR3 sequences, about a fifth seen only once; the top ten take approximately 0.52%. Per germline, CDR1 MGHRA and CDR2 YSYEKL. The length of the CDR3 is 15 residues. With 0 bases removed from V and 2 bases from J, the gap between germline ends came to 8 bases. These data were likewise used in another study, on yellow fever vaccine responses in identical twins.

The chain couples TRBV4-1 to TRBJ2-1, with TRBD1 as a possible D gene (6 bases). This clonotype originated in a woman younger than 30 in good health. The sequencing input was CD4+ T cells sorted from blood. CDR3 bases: TGCGCCAGCAGCCAAGAACAGGGACCCTACAATGAGCAGTTCTTC. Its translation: CASSQEQGPYNEQFF.